Presented here are 6 T cell receptor beta chains from one specimen sequenced in a study of blood T cell repertoires in COVID-19. The data were produced by immunoSEQ multiplex PCR, yet TCRdb's version contains in-frame clones alone and is incomplete. Of some 320,000 clones listed, 80% to 90% are singletons. The sequenced sample consisted of PBMCs or T cells enriched from blood (not recorded which). All receptors come from a woman aged 30 to 39 who had recovered from COVID-19.

The chain has TRBV6-5 and TRBJ1-3; D is possibly TRBD1 (6 bases). Germline lookup yields CDR1 MNHEY and CDR2 SVGAGI. The V and J ends lost 2 bases and 4 bases respectively, with 15 bases between them. The CDR3 has 16 amino acids. The CDR3 is CASSYGGPGRGNTIYF. In DNA form, the CDR3 reads TGTGCCAGCAGTTACGGGGGCCCGGGCAGGGGAAACACCATATATTTT.

This clone was detected once. V is TRBV27 and J is TRBJ2-2, with 8 bases matching TRBD1. Germline CDR1 is MNHEY and CDR2 is SMNVEV (reference sequence). The ends lost 8 bases at V and 7 bases at J; junction bases unmatched: 12. CDR3 size: 15 residues. CDR3 protein: CASSLNRGLSGELFF. Here the CDR3 DNA reads TGTGCCAGCTCTCTAAACAGGGGGTTGAGCGGGGAGCTGTTTTTT.

The rearrangement joins TRBV6-5 to TRBJ1-2; 10 bases map to TRBD1. Trimming removed 6 bases from V and 4 bases from J; junction bases left unmatched: 8. This CDR3 contains 15 residues. Germline lookup yields CDR1 MNHEY and CDR2 SVGAGI. The CDR3 reads CASSKGQGRGYGYTF. CDR3 nucleotides: TGTGCCAGCAGCAAGGGACAGGGGAGGGGCTATGGCTACACCTTC.

The V and J genes are TRBV5-4 and TRBJ1-2; perhaps TRBD1 as D (5 bases). The ends were cut back, 4 bases at V and 8 bases at J, with 21 bases in the middle. The germline V gene has CDR1 SGHNT and CDR2 YYREEE (reference sequence). The CDR3 is 15 residues long. The CDR3 sequence is CASSLSGGGPRGYTF. The DNA of the CDR3 is TGTGCCAGCAGCCTATCGGGCGGGGGTCCTCGAGGCTACACCTTC. The variable domain in full, with the rest retrieved from reference TRBV5-4 and TRBJ1-2, is ETGVTQSPTHLIKTRGQQVTLRCSSQSGHNTVSWYQQALGQGPQFIFQYYREEENGRGNFPPRFSGLQFPNYSSELNVNALELDDSALYLCASSLSGGGPRGYTFGSGTRLTVV.

The chain joins TRBV5-4 to TRBJ1-1; 11 bases line up with TRBD1. The CDR3 length is 13 residues. V dropped 3 bases and J dropped 8; count of bases not matched to a gene: 3. Germline loops: CDR1 SGHNT, CDR2 YYREEE (reference sequence). CDR3 nucleotide sequence: TGTGCCAGCAGCTCCCGGGACAGGGGGGAAGCTTTCTTT. Protein sequence: CASSSRDRGEAFF.

V and J are TRBV28 and TRBJ1-1; 7 bases agree with TRBD1. CDR3 length: 14 residues. V shed 4 bases and J 8 bases; nucleotides not matched to a gene: 10. Germline V lookup: CDR1 MDHEN, CDR2 SYDVKM. The CDR3 spells CASSYPGTAVEAFF. In nucleotides, the CDR3 is TGTGCCAGCAGTTACCCCGGGACAGCAGTAGAAGCTTTCTTT.